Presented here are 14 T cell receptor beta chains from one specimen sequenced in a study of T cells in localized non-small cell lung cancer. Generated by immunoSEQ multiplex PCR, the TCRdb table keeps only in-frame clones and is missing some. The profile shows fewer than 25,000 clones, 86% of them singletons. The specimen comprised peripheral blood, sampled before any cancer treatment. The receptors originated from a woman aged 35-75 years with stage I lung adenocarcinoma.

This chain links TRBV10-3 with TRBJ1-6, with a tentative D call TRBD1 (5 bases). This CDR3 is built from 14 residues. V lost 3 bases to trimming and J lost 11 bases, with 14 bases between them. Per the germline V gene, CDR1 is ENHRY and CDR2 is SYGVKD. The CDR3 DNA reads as TGTGCCATCAGTGATGGAGGGGAACGGCCACCCCTCCACTTT. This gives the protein CAISDGGERPPLHF.

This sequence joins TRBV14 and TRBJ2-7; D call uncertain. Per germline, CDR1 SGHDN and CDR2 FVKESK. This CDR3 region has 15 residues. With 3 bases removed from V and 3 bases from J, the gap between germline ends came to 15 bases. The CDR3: CASSQDSVSYYEQYF. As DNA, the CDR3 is TGTGCCAGCAGCCAGGATTCCGTTTCGTACTACGAGCAGTACTTC.

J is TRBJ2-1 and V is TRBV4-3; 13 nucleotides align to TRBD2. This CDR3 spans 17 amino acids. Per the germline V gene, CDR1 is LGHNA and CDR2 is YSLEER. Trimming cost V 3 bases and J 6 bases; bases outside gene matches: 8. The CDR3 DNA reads TGCGCCAGCAGCCAGTCTACCGGGACTAGCGGGGTCAATGAGCAGTTCTTC. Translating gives CASSQSTGTSGVNEQFF.

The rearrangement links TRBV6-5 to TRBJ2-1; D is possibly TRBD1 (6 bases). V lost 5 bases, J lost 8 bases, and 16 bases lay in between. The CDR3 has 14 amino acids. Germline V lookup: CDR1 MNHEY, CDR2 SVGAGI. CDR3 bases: TGTGCCAGCAGTGGTTTAAGGACAGCGGATGAGCAGTTCTTC. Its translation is CASSGLRTADEQFF.

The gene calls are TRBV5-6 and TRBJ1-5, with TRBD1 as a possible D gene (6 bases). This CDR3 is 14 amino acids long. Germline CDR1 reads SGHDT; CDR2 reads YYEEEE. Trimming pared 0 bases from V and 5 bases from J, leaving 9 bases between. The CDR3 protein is CASSLVGHDQPQHF. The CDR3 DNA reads TGTGCCAGCAGCTTGGTGGGACATGATCAGCCCCAGCATTTT. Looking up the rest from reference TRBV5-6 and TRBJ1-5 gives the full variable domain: DAGVTQSPTHLIKTRGQQVTLRCSPKSGHDTVSWYQQALGQGPQFIFQYYEEEERQRGNFPDRFSGHQFPNYSSELNVNALLLGDSALYLCASSLVGHDQPQHFGDGTRLSIL.

The CDR3 nucleotides are TGTGCCAGCAGCTTGGATGGGGGGTACTCCTACGAGCAGTACTTC. Amino acids: CASSLDGGYSYEQYF. The chain uses TRBV5-4 and TRBJ2-7; a weak D match, TRBD2 (6 bases). Germline V gene data show CDR1 as SGHNT and CDR2 as YYREEE (reference sequence). Trimming pared 0 bases from V and 0 bases from J, leaving 10 bases between. This CDR3 region has 15 residues.

The CDR3 sequence is CASSLLLVGSGDTQYF. The CDR3 nucleotides are TGTGCCAGCAGCTTACTGCTAGTAGGTTCGGGAGATACGCAGTATTTT. The chain uses TRBV5-6 and TRBJ2-3; D is ambiguous. The CDR3 has 16 amino acids. V lost 2 bases and J lost 5, with 18 bases in between. Germline V gene sequence: CDR1 SGHDT, CDR2 YYEEEE.

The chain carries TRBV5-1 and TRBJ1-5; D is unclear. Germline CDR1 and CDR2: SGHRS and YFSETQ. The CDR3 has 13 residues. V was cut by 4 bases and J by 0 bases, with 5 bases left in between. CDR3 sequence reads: CASSTDSNQPQHF. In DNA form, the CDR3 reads TGCGCCAGCAGCACGGATAGCAATCAGCCCCAGCATTTT.

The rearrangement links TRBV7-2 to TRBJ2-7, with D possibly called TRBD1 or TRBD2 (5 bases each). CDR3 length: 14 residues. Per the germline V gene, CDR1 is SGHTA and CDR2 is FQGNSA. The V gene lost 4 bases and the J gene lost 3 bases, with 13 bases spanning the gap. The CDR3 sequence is CASSWGPLVYEQYF. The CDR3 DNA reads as TGTGCCAGCAGCTGGGGACCTCTGGTCTACGAGCAGTACTTC.

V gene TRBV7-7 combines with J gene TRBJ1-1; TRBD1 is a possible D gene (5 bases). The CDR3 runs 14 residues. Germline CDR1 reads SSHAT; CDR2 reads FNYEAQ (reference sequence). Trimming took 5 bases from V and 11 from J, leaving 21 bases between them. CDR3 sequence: CASSHILGRALAFF. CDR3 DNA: TGTGCCAGCAGCCATATCCTCGGCAGGGCCTTGGCTTTCTTT. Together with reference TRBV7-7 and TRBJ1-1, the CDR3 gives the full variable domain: GAGVSQSPRYKVTKRGQDVTLRCDPISSHATLYWYQQALGQGPEFLTYFNYEAQPDKSGLPSDRFSAERPEGSISTLTIQRTEQRDSAMYRCASSHILGRALAFFGQGTRLTVV.

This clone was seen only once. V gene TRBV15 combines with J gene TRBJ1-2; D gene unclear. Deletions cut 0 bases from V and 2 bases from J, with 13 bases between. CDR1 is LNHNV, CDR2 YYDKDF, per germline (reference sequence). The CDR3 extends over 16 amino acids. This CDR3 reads CATSREILGRNYGYTF. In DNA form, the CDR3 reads TGTGCCACCAGCAGAGAGATTTTAGGAAGGAACTATGGCTACACCTTC.

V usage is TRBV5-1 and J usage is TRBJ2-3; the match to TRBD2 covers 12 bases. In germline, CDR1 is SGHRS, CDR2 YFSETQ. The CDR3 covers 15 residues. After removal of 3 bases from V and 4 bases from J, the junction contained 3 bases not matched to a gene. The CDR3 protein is CASSSGLAGSDTQYF. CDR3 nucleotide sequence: TGCGCCAGCAGCTCCGGACTAGCGGGGTCAGATACGCAGTATTTT.

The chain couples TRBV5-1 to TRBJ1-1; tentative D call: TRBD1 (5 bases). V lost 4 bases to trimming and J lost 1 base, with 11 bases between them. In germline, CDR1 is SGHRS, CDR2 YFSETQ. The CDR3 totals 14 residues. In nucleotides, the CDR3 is TGCGCCAGCAGCCTGGGACGGGAGAACACTGAAGCTTTCTTT. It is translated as CASSLGRENTEAFF.

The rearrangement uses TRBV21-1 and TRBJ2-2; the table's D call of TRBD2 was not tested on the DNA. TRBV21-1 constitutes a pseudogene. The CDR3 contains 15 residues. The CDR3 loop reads CASRTSGGHTGELFF. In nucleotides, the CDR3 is TGTGCCAGCAGGACTAGCGGGGGGCACACCGGGGAGCTGTTTTTT.